A single sample is the source of the 29 T cell receptor beta chains below, sequenced in a study of shared clonotypes between healthy human individuals (dated by TCRdb to between 2020 and 2021). The library was built by means of the immunoSEQ multiplex PCR assay. Sourced from immuneACCESS, this table was stored by TCRdb with only in-frame sequences that have V and J called. A share of the clones is absent; for the studies checked, an unresolved V gene accounts for under half, and the remainder has no known explanation. For this sample the table gives about 700,000 clones, of which about 74% were detected only once. The ten largest account for 1.5% to 2% of the sample. The sequenced sample consisted of memory CD4+ T cells sorted from blood. The label giving this sample's cell subset or site can be read as: CD45RA-negative fraction. Every receptor here comes from a woman aged 25 to 39 in good health.

This clone was counted between two and nine times. V usage is TRBV6-1 and J usage is TRBJ2-7; D uncertain. This CDR3 region has 11 residues. Germline V CDR1 and CDR2: MNHNS, SASEGT. V shed 3 bases and J shed 5 bases, with 5 bases lying between them. The CDR3 sequence is CASSEVNEQYF. The CDR3 coding sequence is TGTGCCAGCAGTGAGGTGAACGAGCAGTACTTC.

This chain connects TRBV15 to TRBJ2-6, with D tentatively TRBD1 (5 bases). Germline V gene sequence: CDR1 LNHNV, CDR2 YYDKDF (reference sequence). The CDR3 runs 17 residues. Trimming cost V 5 bases and J 0 bases, with 14 bases left between them. The CDR3: CATSLTGVFSGANVLTF. The CDR3 DNA sequence: TGTGCCACCAGCCTCACAGGAGTTTTCTCTGGGGCCAACGTCCTGACTTTC.

The rearrangement uses TRBV6-1 and TRBJ1-5, with D possibly matching TRBD1 (5 bases). Trimming stripped 3 bases from V and 11 bases from J, with 17 bases between. CDR3 length: 14 amino acids. Looked up from germline, CDR1 is MNHNS and CDR2 is SASEGT. This chain's CDR3 is CASSDGGVSASQHF. As DNA, the CDR3 is TGTGCCAGCAGTGATGGGGGTGTAAGTGCCTCCCAGCATTTT.

As to this clone: In the same sample, other DNA sequences code for this CDR3. This sequence joins TRBV2 and TRBJ1-1; D unclear. Looked up from germline, CDR1 is SNHLY and CDR2 is FYNNEI. Trimming took off 4 bases at V and 3 bases at J, with 9 bases between the two ends. This CDR3 has 13 residues. The CDR3 reads CASSADGYTEAFF. The CDR3 DNA reads TGTGCCAGCAGTGCGGACGGTTACACTGAAGCTTTCTTT. The full variable domain, its missing parts supplied by reference TRBV2 and TRBJ1-1, is EPEVTQTPSHQVTQMGQEVILRCVPISNHLYFYWYRQILGQKVEFLVSFYNNEISEKSEIFDDQFSVERPDGSNFTLKIRSTKLEDSAMYFCASSADGYTEAFFGQGTRLTVV.

This clone was detected only a few times. Here the CDR3 reads CATSRGEGTGELFF. CDR3 bases: TGCGCCACGTCCCGGGGAGAAGGCACCGGGGAGCTGTTTTTT. This chain joins TRBV5-1 and TRBJ2-2; tentative D call: TRBD2 (5 bases). V was pared by 9 bases and J by 4 bases, with 16 bases between. The germline gives CDR1 SGHRS, CDR2 YFSETQ. The CDR3 covers 14 residues.

This clone was counted only a few times. This chain links TRBV2 with TRBJ1-1; tentatively, D is TRBD1 (5 bases). Germline-derived CDR1 and CDR2 are SNHLY and FYNNEI. The CDR3 runs 13 residues. V was shortened by 6 bases and J by 7 bases, with 15 bases between the two germline ends. The CDR3 bases are TGTGCCAGCAGGATGGACATCAATAATGAAGCTTTCTTT. Translation: CASRMDINNEAFF.

The chain carries TRBV29-1 and TRBJ2-1; TRBD1 agrees at 10 bases. The CDR3 contains 15 residues. Germline lookup yields CDR1 SQVTM and CDR2 ANQGSEA. After removal of 7 bases from V and 4 bases from J, the junction contained 10 bases not matched to a gene. The chain's CDR3 is CSARLVGQGYNEQFF. The CDR3 nucleotides read TGCAGCGCTCGCCTGGTGGGACAGGGGTACAATGAGCAGTTCTTC.

This clone was seen a single time. The rearrangement links TRBV2 to TRBJ1-6; D gene ambiguous. V was pared by 5 bases and J by 8 bases, with 10 bases between. CDR1 is SNHLY, CDR2 FYNNEI, per germline. The CDR3 is made up of 13 amino acids. The CDR3 sequence is CASSSRPHSPLHF. CDR3 nucleotide sequence: TGTGCCAGCAGTTCTAGACCCCATTCACCCCTCCACTTT.

V and J are TRBV10-3 and TRBJ2-3, with D unclear. In germline, CDR1 is ENHRY, CDR2 SYGVKD. This CDR3 is 13 amino acids long. V was shortened by 7 bases and J by 5 bases, with 13 bases between the two germline ends. In DNA form, the CDR3 reads TGTGCCATCAATATTAACAGCGAAGATACGCAGTATTTT. Translated, it gives CAININSEDTQYF.

The chain employs TRBV28 and TRBJ2-3; D is ambiguous. Germline lookup yields CDR1 MDHEN and CDR2 SYDVKM. This CDR3 has 16 residues. The ends were cut back, 3 bases at V and 0 bases at J, with 13 bases in the middle. In DNA, the CDR3 is TGTGCCAGCAGTTTCTTCGTTGTGCCAAGCACAGATACGCAGTATTTT. Protein product: CASSFFVVPSTDTQYF.

CDR3 in amino acids: CATSKVGQGHEQYF. CDR3 nucleotide sequence: TGTGCCACCAGCAAAGTGGGACAGGGCCACGAGCAGTACTTC. The gene calls are TRBV15 and TRBJ2-7; 9 bases map to TRBD1. The CDR3 totals 14 residues. Per the germline V gene, CDR1 is LNHNV and CDR2 is YYDKDF (reference sequence). V lost 4 bases, J lost 5 bases, and 6 bases stayed unmatched.

This chain links TRBV2 with TRBJ2-1, with 10 bases aligning to TRBD1. This CDR3 spans 15 amino acids. V was pared by 3 bases and J by 8 bases, with 7 bases of the junction left unmatched. Germline V gives CDR1 SNHLY, CDR2 FYNNEI. As DNA, the CDR3 is TGTGCCAGCAGTGACCTCGGGACAGGGGTCGATGAGCAGTTCTTC. Translated, it gives CASSDLGTGVDEQFF.

V is TRBV11-2 and J is TRBJ1-1, with a weak D call TRBD1 (5 bases). This CDR3 is built from 14 residues. Germline CDR1 and CDR2: SGHAT and FQNNGV. Between the trimmed V and J ends, which lost 5 bases and 1 base, there was a span of 11 bases. CDR3: CASSRGEGNTEAFF. For the CDR3, the DNA is TGTGCCAGCAGCCGGGGGGAAGGGAACACTGAAGCTTTCTTT.

V usage is TRBV11-2 and J usage is TRBJ1-1; the match to TRBD1 covers 9 bases. Germline V gene data show CDR1 as SGHAT and CDR2 as FQNNGV. Trimming removed 6 bases from V and 3 bases from J; junction bases left unmatched: 5. This CDR3 comprises 14 residues. Here the CDR3 reads CASSWDRADTEAFF. CDR3 bases: TGTGCCAGCAGTTGGGACAGGGCGGACACTGAAGCTTTCTTT.

On this clone itself: Additional DNA sequences in this sample encode the identical CDR3. The chain joins TRBV6-5 to TRBJ1-2; 8 bases align to TRBD1. This CDR3 region has 13 residues. CDR1 and CDR2 (germline): MNHEY, SVGAGI. With V trimmed by 6 bases and J by 4 bases, 4 bases remained unmatched. CDR3 region: CASSYDRGYGYTF. The CDR3, as DNA: TGTGCCAGCAGCTATGACAGGGGCTATGGCTACACCTTC.

The rearrangement joins TRBV4-2 to TRBJ2-2; TRBD1 matches 9 bases. The J segment lost 2 bases and the V segment lost 2 bases, leaving 6 bases of the junction unmatched. This CDR3 spans 17 amino acids. Germline V gene sequence: CDR1 LGHNA, CDR2 YNFKEQ. The DNA of the CDR3 is TGTGCCAGCAGCCAAAAGGGGGGACAGGGTAACACCGGGGAGCTGTTTTTT. Translating gives CASSQKGGQGNTGELFF.

The chain has TRBV7-9 and TRBJ2-1; TRBD1 aligns across 8 bases. V dropped 5 bases and J dropped 7; count of bases not matched to a gene: 10. Germline CDR1 reads SEHNR; CDR2 reads FQNEAQ (reference sequence). This CDR3 region has 15 residues. CDR3 nucleotide sequence: TGTGCCAGCAGCCCCCGACAGGGGAGTATTAATGAGCAGTTCTTC. Its protein product is CASSPRQGSINEQFF.

V is TRBV7-9 and J is TRBJ1-2, with D maybe TRBD1 (6 bases). Trimming took off 8 bases at V and 4 bases at J, with 17 bases between the two ends. CDR1 and CDR2 from the germline V gene are SEHNR and FQNEAQ (reference sequence). There are 14 residues in the CDR3. The chain's CDR3 is CASYPGDLSYGYTF. The CDR3 bases are TGTGCCAGCTACCCAGGGGACCTGTCCTATGGCTACACCTTC.

This chain connects TRBV11-2 to TRBJ2-2; tentative D call: TRBD1 (5 bases). The germline V gene has CDR1 SGHAT and CDR2 FQNNGV. V was trimmed by 1 base and J by 0 bases, leaving 9 bases between them. CDR3 length equals 16 residues. CDR3: CASSLVAGTNTGELFF. The CDR3 DNA is TGTGCCAGCAGCTTAGTGGCAGGGACGAACACCGGGGAGCTGTTTTTT.

V is TRBV5-6 and J is TRBJ1-5; D is ambiguous. CDR1 and CDR2 (germline): SGHDT, YYEEEE. V lost 4 bases and J lost 2, with 13 bases in between. CDR3 size: 15 residues. CDR3 nucleotides: TGTGCCAGCAGCCAGACACCTTGGGGCAATCAGCCCCAGCATTTT. It yields the protein CASSQTPWGNQPQHF.

The J gene is TRBJ1-4, the V gene TRBV15; the D is unclear. This CDR3 spans 12 amino acids. Per germline, CDR1 LNHNV and CDR2 YYDKDF (reference sequence). V was pared by 5 bases and J by 7 bases, with 8 bases between. The CDR3 protein is CATSGEGEKLFF. In nucleotides, the CDR3 is TGTGCCACCAGCGGGGAAGGTGAAAAACTGTTTTTT.

The chain joins TRBV28 to TRBJ1-2; 8 bases map to TRBD1. V shed 8 bases and J 5 bases; nucleotides not matched to a gene: 13. The CDR3 has 15 residues. Germline CDR1 and CDR2: MDHEN and SYDVKM. CDR3 amino acids: CASFSAGGAGYGYTF. CDR3 DNA sequence: TGTGCCAGCTTTTCTGCAGGGGGCGCAGGGTATGGCTACACCTTC.

A word on this clone: A much larger clone differs by one base, so this may be a read error. The chain is built from TRBV5-8 and TRBJ2-5; possible D gene TRBD2, 7 bases. V lost 4 bases and J 5 bases, leaving 12 bases between the germline ends. There are 13 residues in the CDR3. Germline V gene data show CDR1 as SGHTS and CDR2 as YDEGEE. As DNA, the CDR3 is TGTGCCAGCAGCGCACAGGGAGGGGAGACCCAGTACTTC. It specifies CASSAQGGETQYF.

The gene calls are TRBV28 and TRBJ2-2; TRBD2 aligns across 9 bases. After removal of 4 bases from V and 3 bases from J, the junction contained 12 bases not matched to a gene. Germline lookup yields CDR1 MDHEN and CDR2 SYDVKM. The CDR3 covers 18 residues. CDR3 DNA sequence: TGTGCCAGCAGTTCGGGGACTAGCAGCGGCACCGACACCGGGGAGCTGTTTTTT. This translates into CASSSGTSSGTDTGELFF.

This clone was recorded at least ten times. The V gene is TRBV28, the J gene TRBJ2-7; 9 nucleotides align to TRBD1. V dropped 3 bases and J dropped 1; count of bases not matched to a gene: 16. CDR3 length: 19 amino acids. CDR1 is MDHEN and CDR2 is SYDVKM in the germline V gene. The DNA for the CDR3 is TGTGCCAGCAGTTTCCTTATAAGCATTGGGACAGGGTCATCCTACGAGCAGTACTTC. Translated: CASSFLISIGTGSSYEQYF.

The chain links TRBV5-1 to TRBJ1-5; D is perhaps TRBD1 (6 bases). CDR3 length: 19 residues. V dropped 3 bases and J dropped 5 bases, with 27 bases sitting between them. Germline-derived CDR1 and CDR2 are SGHRS and YFSETQ. The CDR3 region is CASSWQSPGTSRVDQPQHF. The DNA for the CDR3 is TGCGCCAGCAGCTGGCAATCCCCAGGGACATCCCGTGTTGATCAGCCCCAGCATTTT.

The CDR3 loop reads CASSQRTSGSYEQYF. The CDR3 DNA reads TGTGCCAGCAGCCAAAGGACTAGCGGGAGTTACGAGCAGTACTTC. The rearrangement links TRBV7-2 to TRBJ2-7; 13 nucleotides line up with TRBD2. Germline V gives CDR1 SGHTA, CDR2 FQGNSA. The J segment lost 4 bases and the V segment lost 5 bases, leaving 5 bases of the junction unmatched. CDR3 length: 15 amino acids.

This chain connects TRBV4-2 to TRBJ2-2, with TRBD1 as a possible D gene (5 bases). Germline V gives CDR1 LGHNA, CDR2 YNFKEQ. The V gene lost 0 bases and the J gene lost 7 bases, with 9 bases spanning the gap. The CDR3 sequence is 14 residues long. The CDR3 loop is CASSQEGEGGELFF. Here the CDR3 DNA reads TGTGCCAGCAGCCAAGAAGGGGAAGGCGGGGAGCTGTTTTTT.

The chain is built from TRBV7-2 and TRBJ2-7; a weak D match, TRBD2 (5 bases). Looked up from germline, CDR1 is SGHTA and CDR2 is FQGNSA. This CDR3 contains 11 residues. Trimming cost V 2 bases and J 6 bases, with 5 bases left between them. CDR3 bases: TGTGCCAGCAGCTTACGGGGCGAGCAGTACTTC. Amino acids: CASSLRGEQYF.